The next 15 T cell receptor beta chains were all read from a single sample in a study of cytomegalovirus exposure and HLA in healthy donors. PCR involved 60 Vbeta and 13 Jbeta primers. Sequencing was performed with immunoSEQ multiplex PCR; in TCRdb, only in-frame clones are kept and a portion is missing. The table shows about 150,000 clones, with 70% to 80% occurring only once. The sequenced sample was PBMCs. These receptor sequences come from a man aged 25 to 45 in good health and CMV-seropositive.

This chain connects TRBV29-1 to TRBJ1-5; no clear D gene. Germline CDR1 SQVTM, CDR2 ANQGSEA. Trimming removed 4 bases at V and 5 bases at J, with 15 bases between. The CDR3 length is 14 residues. The CDR3 reads CSVGDTPGDQPQHF. CDR3 bases: TGCAGCGTTGGAGATACTCCCGGGGATCAGCCCCAGCATTTT.

V gene TRBV4-3 combines with J gene TRBJ2-2; 10 nucleotides agree with TRBD2. This CDR3 is 18 amino acids long. Looked up from germline, CDR1 is LGHNA and CDR2 is YSLEER. The J segment lost 5 bases and the V segment lost 3 bases, leaving 12 bases of the junction unmatched. The CDR3 loop is CASSQDSPLAGNTGELFF. For the CDR3, the DNA is TGCGCCAGCAGCCAGGATAGCCCACTAGCGGGGAATACCGGGGAGCTGTTTTTT.

The chain is built from TRBV27 and TRBJ1-3; D is perhaps TRBD1 (5 bases). Trimming shortened V by 9 bases and J by 0 bases, and 12 bases separated the two germline ends. This CDR3 spans 14 amino acids. The germline V gene has CDR1 MNHEY and CDR2 SMNVEV (reference sequence). CDR3 amino acids: CASLTDSSGNTIYF. In DNA, the CDR3 is TGTGCCAGTTTGACAGATTCCTCTGGAAACACCATATATTTT.

This clone came up once. The chain couples TRBV7-9 to TRBJ2-1; 14 bases align to TRBD2. The CDR3 runs 19 residues. Germline assignment: CDR1 SEHNR and CDR2 FQNEAQ (reference sequence). V trimming: 7 bases; J trimming: 6 bases; junction bases outside the gene matches: 17. CDR3 sequence (DNA): TGTGCCAGCAACAAACCCGCCGGGACTAGCGGGGGAATTGCCAATGAGCAGTTCTTC. Translation: CASNKPAGTSGGIANEQFF. Full variable domain (remainder filled in from reference TRBV7-9 and TRBJ2-1): DTGVSQNPRHKITKRGQNVTFRCDPISEHNRLYWYRQTLGQGPEFLTYFQNEAQLEKSRLLSDRFSAERPKGSFSTLEIQRTEQGDSAMYLCASNKPAGTSGGIANEQFFGPGTRLTVL.

The J gene is TRBJ2-3, the V gene TRBV6-6, with 7 positions matching TRBD1. Germline assignment: CDR1 MNHNY and CDR2 SVGAGI (reference sequence). CDR3 length equals 14 residues. Germline trimming cut 5 bases from V and 2 bases from J; bases unmatched to any gene: 4. The CDR3 loop reads CASSNRGDTDTQYF. As DNA, the CDR3 is TGTGCCAGCAGTAACAGGGGTGACACAGATACGCAGTATTTT.

DNA for the CDR3: TGTGCCAGCAGCTGGAAAGGACAGGGGACCTACGAGCAGTACTTC. This sequence encodes CASSWKGQGTYEQYF. V is TRBV11-2 and J is TRBJ2-7; 9 nucleotides line up with TRBD1. Germline trimming cut 4 bases from V and 2 bases from J; bases unmatched to any gene: 6. The germline gives CDR1 SGHAT, CDR2 FQNNGV. The CDR3 loop spans 15 amino acids. The whole variable domain, remainder taken from reference TRBV11-2 and TRBJ2-7, is EAGVAQSPRYKIIEKRQSVAFWCNPISGHATLYWYQQILGQGPKLLIQFQNNGVVDDSQLPKDRFSAERLKGVDSTLKIQPAKLEDSAVYLCASSWKGQGTYEQYFGPGTRLTVT.

The chain employs TRBV7-9 and TRBJ1-4; D is uncertain. The CDR3 contains 14 residues. Germline CDR1 and CDR2: SEHNR and FQNEAQ (reference sequence). The germline V and J ends were trimmed by 5 bases and 0 bases, with 7 bases remaining between them. In nucleotides, the CDR3 is TGTGCCAGCAGCCTCACATCAACTAATGAAAAACTGTTTTTT. This encodes CASSLTSTNEKLFF.

V and J are TRBV6-5 and TRBJ1-6, with 7 bases matching TRBD1. There are 14 residues in the CDR3. Germline-derived CDR1 and CDR2 are MNHEY and SVGAGI. After removal of 6 bases from V and 9 bases from J, the junction contained 8 bases not matched to a gene. CDR3: CASSRDSGGSPLHF. The DNA for the CDR3 is TGTGCCAGCAGCCGGGACTCAGGGGGTTCACCCCTCCACTTT.

The chain recombines TRBV7-8 with TRBJ2-5; D gene ambiguous. CDR1 and CDR2 (germline): SGHVS, FQNEAQ. Trimming stripped 5 bases from V and 4 bases from J, with 14 bases between. This CDR3 has 14 amino acids. As DNA, the CDR3 is TGTGCCAGCAGCCCGACTCCCGGCACAGAGACCCAGTACTTC. This encodes CASSPTPGTETQYF.

This clone occurred once. The rearrangement joins TRBV10-1 to TRBJ2-7; perhaps TRBD1 as D (6 bases). The CDR3 spans 12 residues. Per germline, CDR1 WNHNN and CDR2 SYGVQD (reference sequence). The germline V and J ends were trimmed by 6 bases and 6 bases, with 12 bases remaining between them. The CDR3 region has the DNA TGCGCCAGCAGCGACCAGGGGTCCGAGCAGTACTTC. It translates to CASSDQGSEQYF.

The chain joins TRBV5-6 to TRBJ1-2; D ambiguous. Trimming left V 2 bases short and J 7 bases short, with 6 bases between. CDR1 is SGHDT, CDR2 YYEEEE, per germline. CDR3 length: 11 residues. The CDR3 DNA reads as TGTGCCAGCAGCTTCTCTTCTGGCTACACCTTC. It yields the protein CASSFSSGYTF.

The gene calls are TRBV28 and TRBJ1-2, with 7 bases aligning to TRBD1. Germline-derived CDR1 and CDR2 are MDHEN and SYDVKM. The CDR3 spans 15 residues. Unmatched junction bases numbered 14, after V lost 8 bases and J lost 5 bases. CDR3 amino acids: CASFKRAGTDYGYTF. CDR3 in DNA: TGTGCCAGCTTTAAAAGAGCCGGGACAGATTATGGCTACACCTTC.

This clone appeared once. The genes are TRBV5-5 and TRBJ1-2, with 9 bases identical to TRBD1. V shed 4 bases, J shed 7 bases, and the junction held 14 bases outside the gene matches. The CDR3 runs 16 residues. Looked up from germline, CDR1 is SGHKS and CDR2 is YYEKEE (reference sequence). CDR3 nucleotide sequence: TGTGCCAGCAGCGGCCCCGGAGGGACAGGGATCTCTGGCTACACCTTC. Its protein product is CASSGPGGTGISGYTF.

This chain connects TRBV20-1 to TRBJ1-2; D perhaps matches TRBD1 (6 bases). The germline CDR1 and CDR2 sequences are DFQATT and SNEGSKA (reference sequence). The CDR3 consists of 10 residues. V was shortened by 4 bases and J by 7 bases, with 7 bases between the two germline ends. In nucleotides, the CDR3 is TGCAGTGCTAACAGGGTTGGCTACACCTTC. It yields the protein CSANRVGYTF.

This sequence joins TRBV15 and TRBJ1-5; possible D gene TRBD1, 6 bases. This CDR3 comprises 15 residues. The V end was cut by 4 bases, the J end by 4 bases, with 14 bases between. The V gene's germline CDR1 is LNHNV and CDR2 YYDKDF (reference sequence). The CDR3 sequence is CATSKIGQINQPQHF. The CDR3 bases are TGTGCCACCAGCAAAATAGGACAGATAAATCAGCCCCAGCATTTT.